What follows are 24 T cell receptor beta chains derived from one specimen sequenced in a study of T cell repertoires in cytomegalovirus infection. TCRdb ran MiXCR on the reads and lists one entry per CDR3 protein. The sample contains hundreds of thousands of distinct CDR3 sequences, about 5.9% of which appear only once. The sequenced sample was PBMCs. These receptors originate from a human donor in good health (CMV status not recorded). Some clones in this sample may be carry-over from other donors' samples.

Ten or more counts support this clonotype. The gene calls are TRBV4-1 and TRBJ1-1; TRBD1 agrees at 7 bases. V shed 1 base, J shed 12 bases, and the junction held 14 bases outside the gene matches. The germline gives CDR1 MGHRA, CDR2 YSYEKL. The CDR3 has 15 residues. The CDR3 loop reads CASSQVGTPTGRTFF. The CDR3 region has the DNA TGCGCCAGCAGCCAAGTTGGGACACCGACAGGGCGAACTTTCTTT.

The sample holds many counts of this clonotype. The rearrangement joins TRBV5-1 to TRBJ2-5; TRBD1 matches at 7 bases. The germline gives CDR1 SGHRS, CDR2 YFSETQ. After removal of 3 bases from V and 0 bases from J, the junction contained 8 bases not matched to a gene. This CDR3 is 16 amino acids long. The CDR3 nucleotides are TGCGCCAGCAGCTCGCTACTGGGACAGAACCAAGAGACCCAGTACTTC. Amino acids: CASSSLLGQNQETQYF.

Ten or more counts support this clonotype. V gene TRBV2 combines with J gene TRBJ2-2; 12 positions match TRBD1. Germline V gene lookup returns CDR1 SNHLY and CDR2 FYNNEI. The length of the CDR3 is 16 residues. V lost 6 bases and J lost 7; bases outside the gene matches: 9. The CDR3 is CASSPGQGAASGELFF. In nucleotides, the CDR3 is TGTGCCAGCAGCCCGGGACAGGGGGCGGCGAGCGGGGAGCTGTTTTTT. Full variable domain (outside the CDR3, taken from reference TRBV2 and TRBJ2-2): EPEVTQTPSHQVTQMGQEVILRCVPISNHLYFYWYRQILGQKVEFLVSFYNNEISEKSEIFDDQFSVERPDGSNFTLKIRSTKLEDSAMYFCASSPGQGAASGELFFGEGSRLTVL.

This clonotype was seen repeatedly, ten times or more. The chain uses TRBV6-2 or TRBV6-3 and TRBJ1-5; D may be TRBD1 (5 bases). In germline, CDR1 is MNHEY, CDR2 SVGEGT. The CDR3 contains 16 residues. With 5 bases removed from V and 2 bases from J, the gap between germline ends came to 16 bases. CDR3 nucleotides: TGTGCCAGCAGTGTCGCAGGGACCATGGGCAATCAGCCCCAGCATTTT. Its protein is CASSVAGTMGNQPQHF.

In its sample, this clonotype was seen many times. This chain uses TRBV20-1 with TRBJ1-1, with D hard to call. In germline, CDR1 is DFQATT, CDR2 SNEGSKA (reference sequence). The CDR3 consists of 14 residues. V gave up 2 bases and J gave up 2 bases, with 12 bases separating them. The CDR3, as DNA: TGCAGTGCTAGAAGGAGCGGAGCTAACACTGAAGCTTTCTTT. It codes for CSARRSGANTEAFF.

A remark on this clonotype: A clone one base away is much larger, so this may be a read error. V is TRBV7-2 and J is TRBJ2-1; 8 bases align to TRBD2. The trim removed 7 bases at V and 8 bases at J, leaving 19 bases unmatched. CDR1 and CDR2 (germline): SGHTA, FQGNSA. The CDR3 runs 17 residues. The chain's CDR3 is CASIDGPGTRPWDEQFF. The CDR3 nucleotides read TGTGCCAGCATCGACGGGCCCGGGACTAGACCTTGGGATGAGCAGTTCTTC.

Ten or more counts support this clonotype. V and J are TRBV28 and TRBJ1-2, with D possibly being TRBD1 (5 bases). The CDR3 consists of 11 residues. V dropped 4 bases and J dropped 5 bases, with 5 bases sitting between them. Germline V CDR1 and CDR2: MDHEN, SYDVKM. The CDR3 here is CASSSGYGYTF. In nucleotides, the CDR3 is TGTGCCAGCAGTTCAGGGTATGGCTACACCTTC.

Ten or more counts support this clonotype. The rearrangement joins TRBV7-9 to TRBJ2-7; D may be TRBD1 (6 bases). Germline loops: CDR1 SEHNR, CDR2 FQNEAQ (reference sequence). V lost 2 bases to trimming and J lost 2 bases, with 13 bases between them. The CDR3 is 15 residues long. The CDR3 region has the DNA TGTGCCAGCAGCTTAAATGACAGGCCACCCTACGAGCAGTACTTC. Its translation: CASSLNDRPPYEQYF.

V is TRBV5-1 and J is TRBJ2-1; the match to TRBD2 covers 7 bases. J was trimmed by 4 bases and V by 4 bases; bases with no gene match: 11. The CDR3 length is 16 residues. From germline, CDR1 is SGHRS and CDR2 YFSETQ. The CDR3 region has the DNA TGCGCCAGCAGCCTCCAACCTCCTAGCGGATACAATGAGCAGTTCTTC. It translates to CASSLQPPSGYNEQFF.

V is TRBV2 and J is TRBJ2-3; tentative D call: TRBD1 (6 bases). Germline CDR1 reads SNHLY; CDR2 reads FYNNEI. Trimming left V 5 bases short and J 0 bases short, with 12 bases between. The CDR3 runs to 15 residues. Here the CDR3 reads CASSTGTTSTDTQYF. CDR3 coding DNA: TGTGCCAGCAGTACCGGGACAACTAGCACAGATACGCAGTATTTT.

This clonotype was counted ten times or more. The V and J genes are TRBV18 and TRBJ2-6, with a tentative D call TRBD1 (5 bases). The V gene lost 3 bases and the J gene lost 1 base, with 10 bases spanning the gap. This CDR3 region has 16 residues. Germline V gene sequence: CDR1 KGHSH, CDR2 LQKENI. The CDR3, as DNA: TGTGCCAGCTCACCGACAGAATTTTCTGGGGCCAACGTCCTGACTTTC. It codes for CASSPTEFSGANVLTF.

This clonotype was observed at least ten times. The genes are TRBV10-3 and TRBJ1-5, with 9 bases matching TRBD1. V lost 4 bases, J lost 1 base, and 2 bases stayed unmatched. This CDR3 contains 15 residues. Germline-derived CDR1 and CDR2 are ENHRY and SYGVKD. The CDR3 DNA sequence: TGTGCCATCAGTGTGGGGACAGGGAGCAATCAGCCCCAGCATTTT. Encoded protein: CAISVGTGSNQPQHF.

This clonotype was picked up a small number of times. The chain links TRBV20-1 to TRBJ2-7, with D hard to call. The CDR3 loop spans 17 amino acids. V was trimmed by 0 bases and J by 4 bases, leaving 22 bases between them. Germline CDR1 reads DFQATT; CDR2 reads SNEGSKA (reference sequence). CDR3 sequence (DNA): TGCAGTGCTAGAGATCGGTTCTCGGCCAACCCCCAGTACGAGCAGTACTTC. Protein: CSARDRFSANPQYEQYF.

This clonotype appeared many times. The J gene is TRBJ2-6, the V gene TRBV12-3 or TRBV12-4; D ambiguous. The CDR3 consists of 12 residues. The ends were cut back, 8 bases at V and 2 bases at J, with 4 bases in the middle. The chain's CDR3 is CASGAGANVLTF. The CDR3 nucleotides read TGTGCCAGCGGGGCTGGGGCCAACGTCCTGACTTTC.

The CDR3 bases are TGCGCCAGCAGCCAAGCGTTTACAGAGACGGGTACTGAAGCTTTCTTT. Its protein product is CASSQAFTETGTEAFF. The genes are TRBV4-1 and TRBJ1-1, with D hard to call. V shed 1 base and J shed 5 bases, with 17 bases lying between them. This CDR3 has 16 residues. CDR1 and CDR2 (germline): MGHRA, YSYEKL.

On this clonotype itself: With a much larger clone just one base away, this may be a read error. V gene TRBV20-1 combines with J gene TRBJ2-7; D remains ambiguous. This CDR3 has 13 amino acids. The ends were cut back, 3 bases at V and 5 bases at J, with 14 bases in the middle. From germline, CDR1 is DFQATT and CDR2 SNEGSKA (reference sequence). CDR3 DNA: TGCAGTGCTAGTGTACCCACGGACCACGAGCAGTACTTC. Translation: CSASVPTDHEQYF.

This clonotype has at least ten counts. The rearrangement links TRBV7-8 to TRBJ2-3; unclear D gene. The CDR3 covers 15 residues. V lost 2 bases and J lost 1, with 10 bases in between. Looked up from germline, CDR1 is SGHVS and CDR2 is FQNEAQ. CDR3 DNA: TGTGCCAGCAGCTTAAAGCTCGTCGGCACAGATACGCAGTATTTT. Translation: CASSLKLVGTDTQYF.

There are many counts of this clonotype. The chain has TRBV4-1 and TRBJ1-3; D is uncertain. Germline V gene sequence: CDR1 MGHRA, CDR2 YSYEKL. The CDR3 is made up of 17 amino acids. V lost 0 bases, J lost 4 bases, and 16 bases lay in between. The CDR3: CASSQEESMASGNTIYF. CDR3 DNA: TGCGCCAGCAGCCAAGAAGAAAGCATGGCCTCCGGAAACACCATATATTTT.

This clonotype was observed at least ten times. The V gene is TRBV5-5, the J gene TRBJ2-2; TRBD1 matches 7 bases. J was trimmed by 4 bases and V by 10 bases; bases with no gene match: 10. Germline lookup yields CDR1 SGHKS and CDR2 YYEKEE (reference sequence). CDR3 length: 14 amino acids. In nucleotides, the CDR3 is TGTGCCTGCCAGCTACAGGGGCTCACCGGGGAGCTGTTTTTT. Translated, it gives CACQLQGLTGELFF.

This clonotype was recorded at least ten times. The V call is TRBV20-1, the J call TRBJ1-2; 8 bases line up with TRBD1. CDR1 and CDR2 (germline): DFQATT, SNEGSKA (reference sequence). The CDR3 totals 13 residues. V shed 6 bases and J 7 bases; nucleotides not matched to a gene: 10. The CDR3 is CSATNRGGTGYTF. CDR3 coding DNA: TGCAGTGCGACGAACAGGGGGGGAACTGGCTACACCTTC.

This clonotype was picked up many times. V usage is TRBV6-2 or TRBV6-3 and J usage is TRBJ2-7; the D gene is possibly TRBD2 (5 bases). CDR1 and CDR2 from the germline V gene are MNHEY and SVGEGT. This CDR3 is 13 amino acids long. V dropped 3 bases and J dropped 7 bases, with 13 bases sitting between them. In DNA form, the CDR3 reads TGTGCCAGCAGTTATCCGGGGATGAGAGAGCAGTACTTC. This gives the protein CASSYPGMREQYF.

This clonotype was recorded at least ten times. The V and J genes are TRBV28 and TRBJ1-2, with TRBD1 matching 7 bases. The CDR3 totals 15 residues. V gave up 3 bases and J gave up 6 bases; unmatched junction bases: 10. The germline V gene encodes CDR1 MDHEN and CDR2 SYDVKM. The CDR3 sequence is CASSFWGPQGDGYTF. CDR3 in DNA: TGTGCCAGCAGTTTCTGGGGCCCCCAGGGGGATGGCTACACCTTC.

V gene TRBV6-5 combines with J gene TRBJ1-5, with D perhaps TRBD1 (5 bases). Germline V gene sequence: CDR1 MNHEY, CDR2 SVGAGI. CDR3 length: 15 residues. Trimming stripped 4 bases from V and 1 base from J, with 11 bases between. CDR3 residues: CASSSDTGSNQPQHF. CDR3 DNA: TGTGCCAGCAGTTCGGACACCGGCAGCAATCAGCCCCAGCATTTT.

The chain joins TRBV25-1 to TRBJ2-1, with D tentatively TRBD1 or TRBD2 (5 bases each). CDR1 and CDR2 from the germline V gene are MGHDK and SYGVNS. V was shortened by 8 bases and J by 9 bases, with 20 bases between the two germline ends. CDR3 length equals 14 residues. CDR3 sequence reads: CASGLGPGWSEQFF. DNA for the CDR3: TGTGCCAGCGGACTGGGACCTGGGTGGAGTGAGCAGTTCTTC.